Listed below are T cell receptor beta chains from one sample, sequenced in a study of T cells in Graves' hyperthyroidism and ophthalmopathy. Each CDR3 protein is one row after TCRdb ran MiXCR on the multiplex PCR reads. The data hold roughly 380,000 distinct CDR3 sequences, with about 15% observed a single time. The sequenced sample was blood. Source of these receptors: a woman aged 60 to 75 with Graves' hyperthyroidism. Both conserved end residues are part of each CDR3. A D gene is named only where the DNA matches it firmly. Some rows have no size entry. The others give once, few or many, or a class for an expanded clone.

V gene,clone size,D gene,J gene,CDR3 protein,CDR3 DNA
TRBV28,many,.,TRBJ1-4,CASSFASGFRGATEKLFF,TGTGCCAGCAGTTTCGCGTCAGGTTTTCGGGGGGCGACTGAAAAACTGTTTTTT
TRBV24-1,few,TRBD1,TRBJ2-3,CATERQGTDTQYF,TGTGCCACCGAGCGACAGGGAACAGATACGCAGTATTTT
TRBV10-3,few,TRBD2,TRBJ2-1,CAISGPLAGVNEQFF,TGTGCCATCAGTGGGCCGCTAGCGGGTGTTAATGAGCAGTTCTTC
TRBV14,few,TRBD2,TRBJ2-3,CASRTSGMPDTQYF,TGTGCCAGCAGGACTAGCGGGATGCCAGATACGCAGTATTTT
TRBV5-1,few,.,TRBJ1-4,CASSLAVTAGDEKLFF,TGCGCCAGCAGCTTGGCGGTGACAGCTGGAGATGAAAAACTGTTTTTT
TRBV28,many,TRBD2,TRBJ2-5,CASSLSAAGDETQYF,TGTGCCAGCAGTTTGTCGGCAGCGGGAGACGAGACCCAGTACTTC
TRBV24-1,few,TRBD1,TRBJ1-5,CATTGGPNQPQHF,TGTGCCACCACAGGGGGTCCAAATCAGCCCCAGCATTTT
TRBV14,many,TRBD1,TRBJ2-5,CASSAPGQGWTQYF,TGTGCCAGCAGCGCACCGGGACAGGGGTGGACCCAGTACTTC
TRBV9,.,.,TRBJ1-4,CASALGRDEKLFF,TGTGCCAGTGCCCTGGGTCGGGATGAAAAACTGTTTTTT
TRBV2,.,.,TRBJ1-2,CASRVINYGYTF,TGTGCCAGCAGGGTAATAAACTATGGCTACACCTTC
TRBV18,many,.,TRBJ1-1,CASSLKTWGTEAFF,TGTGCCAGCTCACTCAAAACATGGGGGACTGAAGCTTTCTTT
TRBV7-9,many,TRBD2,TRBJ2-5,CASSLVPLAGIETQYF,TGTGCCAGCAGCTTAGTTCCCCTAGCGGGAATAGAGACCCAGTACTTC
TRBV11-1,many,.,TRBJ2-7,CASTQGLQAYEQYF,TGTGCCAGCACCCAGGGACTTCAGGCTTACGAGCAGTACTTC
TRBV9,.,TRBD2,TRBJ2-1,CASSGGGLAGIDEQFF,TGTGCCAGCAGCGGAGGGGGACTAGCGGGAATAGACGAGCAGTTCTTC
TRBV29-1,few,.,TRBJ2-1,CSSAPISSYNEQFF,TGCAGCTCTGCCCCGATATCCTCCTACAATGAGCAGTTCTTC
TRBV5-1,few,.,TRBJ2-5,CASSGGYAAPETQYF,TGCGCCAGCAGCGGGGGTTATGCGGCCCCAGAGACCCAGTACTTC
TRBV2,many,TRBD1,TRBJ1-1,CATALGQTNTEAFF,TGTGCCACTGCCCTGGGACAGACGAACACTGAAGCTTTCTTT
TRBV20-1,many,TRBD1,TRBJ2-3,CSARGQGEDTQYF,TGCAGTGCTAGGGGGCAGGGGGAAGATACGCAGTATTTT
TRBV7-8,few,TRBD2,TRBJ2-3,CASSLGLAGGEADTQYF,TGTGCCAGCAGCTTAGGACTAGCGGGAGGGGAAGCAGATACGCAGTATTTT
TRBV2,.,.,TRBJ2-2,CASSTHTGTGELFF,TGTGCCAGCAGTACTCATACAGGAACCGGGGAGCTGTTTTTT
TRBV28,many,TRBD1,TRBJ2-2,CAAGGQGGTGELFF,TGTGCCGCAGGAGGACAGGGAGGCACCGGGGAGCTGTTTTTT
TRBV28,few,TRBD1,TRBJ1-1,CASRPQGTEAFF,TGTGCCAGCAGGCCACAGGGGACTGAAGCTTTCTTT
TRBV7-2,many,.,TRBJ2-1,CASSLGWGGGQFF,TGTGCCAGCAGCTTAGGTTGGGGTGGCGGGCAGTTCTTC
TRBV20-1,many,.,TRBJ2-3,CSVIAGNTDTQYF,TGCAGTGTTATTGCGGGAAACACAGATACGCAGTATTTT